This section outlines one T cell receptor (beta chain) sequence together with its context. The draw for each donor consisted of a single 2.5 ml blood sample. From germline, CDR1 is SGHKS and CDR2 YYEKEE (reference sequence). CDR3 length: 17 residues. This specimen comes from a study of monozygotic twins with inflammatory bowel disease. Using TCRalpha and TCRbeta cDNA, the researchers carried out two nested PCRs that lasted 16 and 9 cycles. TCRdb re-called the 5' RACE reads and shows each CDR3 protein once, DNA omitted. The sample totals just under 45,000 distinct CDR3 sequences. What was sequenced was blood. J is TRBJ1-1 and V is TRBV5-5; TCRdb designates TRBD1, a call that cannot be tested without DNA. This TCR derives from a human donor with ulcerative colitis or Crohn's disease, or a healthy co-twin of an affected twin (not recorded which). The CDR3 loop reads CASSLIPVGQGNTEAFF.